Below, 16 T cell receptor beta chains from the same sample are listed, as sequenced in a study of blood T cell repertoires in COVID-19. TCRdb's table, derived via immunoSEQ multiplex PCR, lists solely in-frame clones and lacks some. The table includes approximately 180,000 clones, approximately 79% detected once. The sequencing sample was made of PBMCs or T cells enriched from blood (not recorded which). These receptors originate from a woman in her sixties or seventies with acute COVID-19.

V and J are TRBV15 and TRBJ2-5; D not resolved. The CDR3 length is 13 residues. Germline-derived CDR1 and CDR2 are LNHNV and YYDKDF (reference sequence). V was pared by 0 bases and J by 9 bases, with 11 bases between. The CDR3 DNA reads TGTGCCACCAGCAGAGATCTTAGAGAAGCCCAGTACTTC. As protein: CATSRDLREAQYF.

V and J are TRBV27 and TRBJ1-3, with 7 bases aligning to TRBD1. The CDR3 length is 15 residues. Per the germline V gene, CDR1 is MNHEY and CDR2 is SMNVEV (reference sequence). V trimming: 6 bases; J trimming: 4 bases; junction bases outside the gene matches: 9. The CDR3 bases are TGTGCCAGCAGGAGACAGGGAAAGGACGGAAACACCATATATTTT. Translated: CASRRQGKDGNTIYF.

This sequence joins TRBV27 and TRBJ1-4; D perhaps matches TRBD1 (5 bases). Germline-derived CDR1 and CDR2 are MNHEY and SMNVEV (reference sequence). The CDR3 is 15 amino acids. Trimming removed 6 bases at V and 9 bases at J, with 20 bases between. CDR3 residues: CASSSPGHSPKKLFF. As DNA, the CDR3 is TGTGCCAGCAGCTCTCCCGGACATTCTCCCAAAAAACTGTTTTTT.

This CDR3 is CASSPGDTDTQYF. CDR3 DNA sequence: TGTGCCAGCAGTCCCGGAGACACAGATACGCAGTATTTT. This rearrangement joins TRBV2 to TRBJ2-3; D remains unclear. With 5 bases removed from V and 2 bases from J, the gap between germline ends came to 8 bases. The CDR3 runs 13 residues. CDR1 and CDR2 (germline): SNHLY, FYNNEI.

The sample holds one count of this clone. This chain joins TRBV11-2 and TRBJ1-5; 8 nucleotides line up with TRBD1. The germline V gene encodes CDR1 SGHAT and CDR2 FQNNGV. The V segment lost 4 bases and the J segment 4 bases; nucleotides outside the gene matches: 6. The CDR3 totals 15 residues. The CDR3 DNA follows: TGTGCCAGCAGCTCGTCCCGGGACAGGAATCAGCCCCAGCATTTT. It is translated as CASSSSRDRNQPQHF.

This chain joins TRBV20-1 and TRBJ1-2; weak D call: TRBD1 (6 bases). The CDR3 is 11 residues long. In germline, CDR1 is DFQATT, CDR2 SNEGSKA (reference sequence). This CDR3 reads CLFRGVGGYTF. The CDR3 bases are TGCTTATTCAGGGGCGTGGGTGGCTACACCTTC.

The chain uses TRBV24-1 and TRBJ2-1; TRBD2 agrees at 8 bases. V lost 0 bases to trimming and J lost 0 bases; unmatched junction nucleotides: 3. Per the germline V gene, CDR1 is KGHDR and CDR2 is SFDVKD. The CDR3 runs 17 residues. CDR3 amino acids: CATSDLTSGSSYNEQFF. CDR3 DNA sequence: TGTGCCACCAGTGATTTGACTAGCGGAAGCTCCTACAATGAGCAGTTCTTC.

The chain carries TRBV5-5 and TRBJ1-6; a possible D gene is TRBD1 (6 bases). Germline loops: CDR1 SGHKS, CDR2 YYEKEE (reference sequence). V was pared by 1 base and J by 8 bases, with 13 bases between. The CDR3 runs to 15 residues. The CDR3 is CASSLNDRTYSPLHF. The CDR3, as DNA: TGTGCCAGCAGCTTGAATGACAGGACATATTCACCCCTCCACTTT.

The chain is built from TRBV4-3 and TRBJ1-6; D is unclear. Trimming pared 2 bases from V and 15 bases from J, leaving 14 bases between. CDR3 size: 13 residues. Per the germline V gene, CDR1 is LGHNA and CDR2 is YSLEER. The DNA for the CDR3 is TGCGCCAGCAGCCAAAAAGAAGGCGGGGTCCTCCACTTT. Translating gives CASSQKEGGVLHF.

As for this clone: The germline gene is not matched at one end of the junction; a read error may be the cause. V usage is TRBV6-5 and J usage is TRBJ1-5, with 7 nucleotides matching TRBD1. Germline values: CDR1 MNHEY, CDR2 SVGAGI. CDR3 size: 15 residues. This CDR3 reads CASRPDRDSNQLQHF. The CDR3 DNA reads TGTGCCAGCAGACCCGACAGGGACAGCAATCAGCTCCAGCATTTT.

The rearrangement uses TRBV6-5 and TRBJ1-4; D perhaps matches TRBD1 (6 bases). The CDR3 covers 15 residues. Germline CDR1 is MNHEY and CDR2 is SVGAGI. Trimming removed 8 bases from V and 8 bases from J, with 21 bases in between. CDR3 loop: CASSRGGRPGEKLFF. The CDR3 DNA is TGTGCCAGCTCCAGGGGCGGACGCCCCGGAGAAAAACTGTTTTTT.

The chain has TRBV12-2 and TRBJ2-3; the listed D gene, TRBD2, was not tested against the DNA. TRBV12-2 is a known pseudogene. The CDR3 consists of 16 residues. The CDR3 DNA sequence: TGTGCAAGTCGCTTACCGACTAGCGGGAGGGTGGATACGCAGTATTTT. Encoded protein: CASRLPTSGRVDTQYF.

The rearrangement uses TRBV24-1 and TRBJ1-1; 7 bases agree with TRBD1. Germline V gives CDR1 KGHDR, CDR2 SFDVKD. The CDR3 spans 14 residues. Trimming took 12 bases from V and 0 from J; bases not matched to a gene: 9. CDR3 in amino acids: CAPRQGNMNTEAFF. CDR3 nucleotide sequence: TGTGCCCCCCGACAGGGAAATATGAACACTGAAGCTTTCTTT.

This sequence joins TRBV6-5 and TRBJ1-1; no firm D call. V was cut by 10 bases and J by 0 bases, with 12 bases left in between. CDR1 and CDR2 (germline): MNHEY, SVGAGI. This CDR3 contains 13 residues. CDR3 protein: CATGLPMNTEAFF. The DNA for the CDR3 is TGTGCCACTGGACTACCGATGAACACTGAAGCTTTCTTT.

The rearrangement links TRBV4-2 to TRBJ2-3; 8 positions match TRBD2. The CDR3 contains 16 residues. Germline CDR1 reads LGHNA; CDR2 reads YNFKEQ. The V and J ends lost 1 base and 1 base, in that order; junction bases with no gene match: 4. The CDR3 here is CASSQGTSLRTDTQYF. The DNA of the CDR3 is TGTGCCAGCAGCCAAGGGACTAGCCTCCGCACAGATACGCAGTATTTT.

The chain combines TRBV15 with TRBJ2-3; 10 bases align to TRBD2. The length of the CDR3 is 16 residues. From germline, CDR1 is LNHNV and CDR2 YYDKDF (reference sequence). The junction had 4 bases not matched to a gene; V was cut back by 3 bases and J by 1 base. The CDR3 DNA reads TGTGCCACCAGCAGGAGAGCGGGGGGGCGCACAGATACGCAGTATTTT. This translates into CATSRRAGGRTDTQYF. The full variable domain, its missing parts supplied by reference TRBV15 and TRBJ2-3, is DAMVIQNPRYQVTQFGKPVTLSCSQTLNHNVMYWYQQKSSQAPKLLFHYYDKDFNNEADTPDNFQSRRPNTSFCFLDIRSPGLGDTAMYLCATSRRAGGRTDTQYFGPGTRLTVL.